The 25 T cell receptor beta chains below all came from one sample that was sequenced in a study of blood T cell repertoires in COVID-19. The assay was immunoSEQ multiplex PCR, and TCRdb's table has in-frame clones only and misses some. The data hold 200,000 to 250,000 clones, with over 75% observed a single time. Sequencing was performed on PBMCs or T cells enriched from blood (not recorded which). Receptors originate from a woman in her thirties or forties with acute COVID-19.

V usage is TRBV11-2 and J usage is TRBJ2-3; D is perhaps TRBD1 (6 bases). The CDR3 runs 15 residues. The V end was cut by 8 bases, the J end by 2 bases, with 17 bases between. Germline V gene lookup returns CDR1 SGHAT and CDR2 FQNNGV. The CDR3 region has the DNA TGTGCCAGCGGGAAATTAACAGGGTTCACAGATACGCAGTATTTT. Its protein product is CASGKLTGFTDTQYF.

The rearrangement links TRBV9 to TRBJ2-7; 8 nucleotides align to TRBD1. CDR3 length equals 15 residues. The junction had 6 bases not matched to a gene; V was cut back by 4 bases and J by 0 bases. Germline V CDR1 and CDR2: SGDLS, YYNGEE. The CDR3 spells CASSPGTGISYEQYF. The CDR3 bases are TGTGCCAGCAGCCCAGGGACAGGTATCTCCTACGAGCAGTACTTC. The variable domain in full, with the rest retrieved from reference TRBV9 and TRBJ2-7, is DSGVTQTPKHLITATGQRVTLRCSPRSGDLSVYWYQQSLDQGLQFLIQYYNGEERAKGNILERFSAQQFPDLHSELNLSSLELGDSALYFCASSPGTGISYEQYFGPGTRLTVT.

The chain combines TRBV28 with TRBJ2-7, with a tentative D call TRBD1 (5 bases). Germline V gene sequence: CDR1 MDHEN, CDR2 SYDVKM. Deletions cut 8 bases from V and 0 bases from J, with 17 bases between. The CDR3 has 15 residues. The CDR3 sequence: CASPRSRDSSYEQYF. Written as DNA, the CDR3 is TGTGCCAGCCCCCGTTCAAGAGACAGCTCCTACGAGCAGTACTTC.

The gene calls are TRBV20-1 and TRBJ2-5; 7 nucleotides line up with TRBD2. CDR3 size: 11 residues. Germline V CDR1 and CDR2: DFQATT, SNEGSKA (reference sequence). CDR3 DNA: TGCGGGGGGGTAGCAAAAGAGACCCAGTACTTC. Protein sequence: CGGVAKETQYF.

This clone was found once. V gene TRBV11-2 combines with J gene TRBJ1-6; 8 bases fit TRBD1. J was trimmed by 6 bases and V by 5 bases; bases with no gene match: 12. CDR3 length: 17 amino acids. Germline CDR1 SGHAT, CDR2 FQNNGV. For the CDR3, the DNA is TGTGCCAGCAGCGGAAGCCCAGGGGGCGTCGGTAATTCACCCCTCCACTTT. This sequence encodes CASSGSPGGVGNSPLHF.

The V and J genes are TRBV6-5 and TRBJ2-7; 9 positions agree with TRBD2. V lost 3 bases to trimming and J lost 7 bases; unmatched junction nucleotides: 7. Germline CDR1 reads MNHEY; CDR2 reads SVGAGI. CDR3 length: 14 amino acids. The CDR3 region is CASSYSGGGLEQYF. The CDR3 DNA reads as TGTGCCAGCAGTTATAGCGGGGGCGGCTTGGAGCAGTACTTC.

This clone was counted at least ten times. This chain connects TRBV4-3 to TRBJ1-2, with 8 bases that match TRBD1. Losses at the gene ends were 1 base for V and 4 bases for J; bases not matched to a gene: 8. This CDR3 has 16 amino acids. Looked up from germline, CDR1 is LGHNA and CDR2 is YSLEER. CDR3 bases: TGCGCCAGCAGCCAAGGGGGGCAGGGGGCTTTCTATGGCTACACCTTC. It codes for CASSQGGQGAFYGYTF.

J is TRBJ1-5 and V is TRBV27; D may be TRBD1 (6 bases). Germline-derived CDR1 and CDR2 are MNHEY and SMNVEV (reference sequence). CDR3 length: 19 amino acids. Trimming took off 1 base at V and 0 bases at J, with 19 bases between the two ends. The CDR3 bases are TGTGCCAGCAGTTTATATAAACCCCTCGGGACATATAGCAATCAGCCCCAGCATTTT. As protein: CASSLYKPLGTYSNQPQHF.

The rearrangement uses TRBV5-1 and TRBJ2-7; TRBD1 matches at 9 bases. The junction had 14 bases not matched to a gene; V was cut back by 4 bases and J by 6 bases. This CDR3 contains 16 residues. CDR1 SGHRS and CDR2 YFSETQ come from the germline V gene. CDR3 DNA sequence: TGCGCCAGCAGCGGGGGACAGGGAGGTTTAGTTGGCGAGCAGTACTTC. It specifies CASSGGQGGLVGEQYF.

This clone was detected once. The rearrangement links TRBV28 to TRBJ1-5; maybe TRBD1 (6 bases). This CDR3 is 14 amino acids long. Deletions cut 9 bases from V and 3 bases from J, with 15 bases between. The germline gives CDR1 MDHEN, CDR2 SYDVKM. The CDR3 region is CASTQGPVNQPQHF. The CDR3 DNA is TGTGCCAGTACACAGGGTCCGGTCAATCAGCCCCAGCATTTT.

Of note for this clone: The same CDR3 also results from other DNA sequences found in this sample. CDR3 protein: CASSPQGGNTEAFF. Written as DNA, the CDR3 is TGTGCCAGCTCACCGCAAGGCGGAAACACTGAAGCTTTCTTT. The chain joins TRBV18 to TRBJ1-1; D ambiguous. CDR1 and CDR2 (germline): KGHSH, LQKENI. V shed 3 bases and J shed 2 bases, with 10 bases lying between them. This CDR3 is built from 14 residues.

This clone was counted only a few times. V gene TRBV19 combines with J gene TRBJ1-1; tentatively, D is TRBD1 (5 bases). The V end lost 7 bases, the J end lost 4 bases, and 13 bases lay between the germline ends. CDR1 LNHDA and CDR2 SQIVND come from the germline V gene (reference sequence). The CDR3 covers 13 residues. The CDR3 loop reads CASIDPGLTEAFF. The DNA for the CDR3 is TGTGCCAGTATTGATCCGGGACTCACTGAAGCTTTCTTT. Full variable domain (outside the CDR3, taken from reference TRBV19 and TRBJ1-1): DGGITQSPKYLFRKEGQNVTLSCEQNLNHDAMYWYRQDPGQGLRLIYYSQIVNDFQKGDIAEGYSVSREKKESFPLTVTSAQKNPTAFYLCASIDPGLTEAFFGQGTRLTVV.

The chain joins TRBV9 to TRBJ2-5; TRBD2 agrees at 11 bases. Germline lookup yields CDR1 SGDLS and CDR2 YYNGEE. J lost 2 bases, V lost 2 bases, and 5 bases had no gene match. The CDR3 has 16 amino acids. The CDR3 coding sequence is TGTGCCAGCAGCGTTCACTGGACTAGCGGGCAAGAGACCCAGTACTTC. Its translation is CASSVHWTSGQETQYF.

The rearrangement uses TRBV4-2 and TRBJ1-1; D uncertain. Trimming took off 3 bases at V and 9 bases at J, with 17 bases between the two ends. The germline V gene encodes CDR1 LGHNA and CDR2 YNFKEQ. The CDR3 is 14 residues long. This CDR3 reads CASSQEPGLMKAFF. The CDR3 DNA sequence: TGTGCCAGCAGCCAGGAACCCGGACTTATGAAAGCTTTCTTT.

The rearrangement uses TRBV5-8 and TRBJ2-2; 10 bases are shared with TRBD1. The V gene's germline CDR1 is SGHTS and CDR2 YDEGEE. Trimming at V came to 4 bases and at J to 1 base, leaving 4 bases not matched to a gene. The length of the CDR3 is 16 residues. Here the CDR3 reads CASSLDRGKNTGELFF. CDR3 nucleotide sequence: TGTGCCAGCAGCCTGGACAGGGGGAAGAACACCGGGGAGCTGTTTTTT.

The V call is TRBV29-1, the J call TRBJ2-7, with D possibly matching TRBD2 (6 bases). The CDR3 covers 13 residues. V was shortened by 5 bases and J by 2 bases, with 13 bases between the two germline ends. Germline CDR1 reads SQVTM; CDR2 reads ANQGSEA. Here the CDR3 DNA reads TGCAGCGTTCGGAGGGTCGATGCCTACGAGCAGTACTTC. Translated, it gives CSVRRVDAYEQYF.

Points on this clone: Distinct nucleotide sequences in the sample also encode this CDR3. The chain links TRBV24-1 to TRBJ1-5; D unclear. V gave up 2 bases and J gave up 4 bases, with 2 bases separating them. The V gene's germline CDR1 is KGHDR and CDR2 SFDVKD. The CDR3 has 12 amino acids. CDR3 loop: CATSDSNQPQHF. CDR3 in DNA: TGTGCCACCAGTGATTCGAATCAGCCCCAGCATTTT.

This chain connects TRBV5-1 to TRBJ2-5, with TRBD1 matching 10 bases. This CDR3 is 15 amino acids long. V gave up 4 bases and J gave up 3 bases; unmatched junction bases: 6. Germline loops: CDR1 SGHRS, CDR2 YFSETQ. The CDR3 spells CASSTWGQGKETQYF. DNA of the CDR3: TGCGCCAGCAGCACCTGGGGACAGGGGAAAGAGACCCAGTACTTC.

The V gene is TRBV7-8, the J gene TRBJ2-7; 10 bases fit TRBD1. This CDR3 has 15 amino acids. V lost 0 bases and J lost 5; bases outside the gene matches: 4. Per germline, CDR1 SGHVS and CDR2 FQNEAQ. The CDR3 region is CASSLARTGGDEQYF. CDR3 sequence (DNA): TGTGCCAGCAGCTTAGCGCGGACAGGGGGAGACGAGCAGTACTTC.

The rearrangement uses TRBV5-1 and TRBJ2-5; D might be TRBD1 (6 bases). The CDR3 contains 15 residues. V shed 4 bases and J shed 5 bases, with 18 bases lying between them. The germline CDR1 and CDR2 sequences are SGHRS and YFSETQ. The CDR3 DNA follows: TGCGCCAGCAGCACTTTAACAGGGTCGGAGGAGACCCAGTACTTC. Amino acids: CASSTLTGSEETQYF. The whole variable domain, remainder taken from reference TRBV5-1 and TRBJ2-5, is KAGVTQTPRYLIKTRGQQVTLSCSPISGHRSVSWYQQTPGQGLQFLFEYFSETQRNKGNFPGRFSGRQFSNSRSEMNVSTLELGDSALYLCASSTLTGSEETQYFGPGTRLLVL.

The rearrangement links TRBV6-5 to TRBJ1-1; D is perhaps TRBD1 (6 bases). This CDR3 comprises 14 residues. Trimming removed 5 bases from V and 4 bases from J, with 14 bases in between. The germline gives CDR1 MNHEY, CDR2 SVGAGI. CDR3 region: CASSLERQATEAFF. CDR3 DNA sequence: TGTGCCAGCAGTCTGGAAAGACAGGCCACTGAAGCTTTCTTT.

V is TRBV28 and J is TRBJ1-6; possibly TRBD1 for D (6 bases). CDR1 and CDR2 (germline): MDHEN, SYDVKM. The V end was cut by 7 bases, the J end by 7 bases, with 14 bases between. CDR3 size: 14 residues. The CDR3 spells CASMRGLVNSPLHF. In DNA, the CDR3 is TGTGCCAGCATGAGGGGGTTGGTGAATTCACCCCTCCACTTT. Based on the CDR3 plus reference TRBV28 and TRBJ1-6, the full variable domain is DVKVTQSSRYLVKRTGEKVFLECVQDMDHENMFWYRQDPGLGLRLIYFSYDVKMKEKGDIPEGYSVSREKKERFSLILESASTNQTSMYLCASMRGLVNSPLHFGNGTRLTVT.

The gene calls are TRBV6-2 or TRBV6-3 and TRBJ1-1, with D possibly matching TRBD1 (5 bases). Trimming stripped 5 bases from V and 4 bases from J, with 11 bases between. Germline CDR1 and CDR2: MNHEY and SVGEGT. The CDR3 loop spans 13 amino acids. CDR3 sequence reads: CASSVGRATEAFF. CDR3 nucleotides: TGTGCCAGCAGTGTTGGCAGGGCCACTGAAGCTTTCTTT.

A single count supports this clone. This chain joins TRBV28 and TRBJ1-6, with D unresolved. V was clipped by 3 bases and J by 8 bases, with 23 bases between them. The V gene's germline CDR1 is MDHEN and CDR2 SYDVKM. The length of the CDR3 is 18 residues. The CDR3 is CASSFPPAGSYVDSPLHF. In nucleotides, the CDR3 is TGTGCCAGCAGTTTCCCCCCGGCCGGGTCCTACGTGGATTCACCCCTCCACTTT.

V and J are TRBV7-6 and TRBJ1-4; 8 bases are shared with TRBD1. The CDR3 is 13 amino acids. V was clipped by 5 bases and J by 11 bases; unmatched bases: 7. Per the germline V gene, CDR1 is SGHVS and CDR2 is FNYEAQ. CDR3 amino acids: CASSPGQGGKLFF. DNA of the CDR3: TGTGCCAGCAGCCCCGGACAGGGAGGTAAACTGTTTTTT.